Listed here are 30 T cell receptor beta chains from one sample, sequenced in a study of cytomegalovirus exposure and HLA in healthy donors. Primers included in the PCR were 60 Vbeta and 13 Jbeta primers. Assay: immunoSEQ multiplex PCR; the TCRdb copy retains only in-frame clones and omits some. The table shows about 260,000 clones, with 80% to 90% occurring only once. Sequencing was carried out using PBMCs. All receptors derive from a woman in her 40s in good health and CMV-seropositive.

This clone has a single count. The CDR3 here is CASSLSRGQLNTEAFF. Here the CDR3 DNA reads TGTGCCAGCAGCCTCTCGAGGGGGCAGCTGAACACTGAAGCTTTCTTT. The V and J genes are TRBV4-2 and TRBJ1-1; 7 bases agree with TRBD1. CDR1 and CDR2 (germline): LGHNA, YNFKEQ. With V trimmed by 4 bases and J by 0 bases, 8 bases remained unmatched. The CDR3 is made up of 16 amino acids.

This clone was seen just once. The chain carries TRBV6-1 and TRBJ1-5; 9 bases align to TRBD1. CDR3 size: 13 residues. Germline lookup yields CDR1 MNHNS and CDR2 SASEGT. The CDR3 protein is CVTGGAGNQPQHF. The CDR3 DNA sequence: TGTGTCACAGGGGGCGCGGGCAATCAGCCCCAGCATTTT.

This CDR3 reads CASSTGTGGRTDTQYF. CDR3 DNA: TGTGCCAGCAGCACTGGGACAGGGGGCCGCACAGATACGCAGTATTTT. The V call is TRBV9, the J call TRBJ2-3; 12 positions agree with TRBD1. Germline trimming cut 4 bases from V and 1 base from J; bases unmatched to any gene: 4. Germline V gene lookup returns CDR1 SGDLS and CDR2 YYNGEE. CDR3 length: 16 amino acids.

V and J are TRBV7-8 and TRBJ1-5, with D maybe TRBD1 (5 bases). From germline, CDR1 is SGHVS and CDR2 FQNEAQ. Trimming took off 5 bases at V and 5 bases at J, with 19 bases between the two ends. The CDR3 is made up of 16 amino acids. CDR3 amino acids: CASSPSRGAGDQPQHF. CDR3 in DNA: TGTGCCAGCAGCCCATCGAGGGGCGCGGGGGATCAGCCCCAGCATTTT.

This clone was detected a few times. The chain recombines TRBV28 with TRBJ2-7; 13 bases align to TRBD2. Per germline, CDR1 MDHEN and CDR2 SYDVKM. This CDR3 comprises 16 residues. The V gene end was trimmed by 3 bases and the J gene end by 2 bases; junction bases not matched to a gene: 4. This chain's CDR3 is CASSLTTSGRAYEQYF. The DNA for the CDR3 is TGTGCCAGCAGTTTGACCACTAGCGGGAGGGCCTACGAGCAGTACTTC.

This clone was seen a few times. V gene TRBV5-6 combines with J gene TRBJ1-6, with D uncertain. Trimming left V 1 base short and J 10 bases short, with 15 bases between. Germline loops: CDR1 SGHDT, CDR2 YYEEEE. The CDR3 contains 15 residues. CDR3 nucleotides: TGTGCCAGCAGCTTGAGAGGGCTGCTGGGCTCACCCCTCCACTTT. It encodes CASSLRGLLGSPLHF.

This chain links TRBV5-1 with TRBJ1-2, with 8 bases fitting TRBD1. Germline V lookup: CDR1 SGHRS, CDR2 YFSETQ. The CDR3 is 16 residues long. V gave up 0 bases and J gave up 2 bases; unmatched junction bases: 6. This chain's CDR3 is CASSLVGQGGNYGYTF. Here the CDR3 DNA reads TGCGCCAGCAGCTTGGTTGGACAGGGAGGGAACTATGGCTACACCTTC.

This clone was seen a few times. The DNA for the CDR3 is TGCGCCAGCAGCCACTTAGAGACAGGGCTCCGGGAGACCCAGTACTTC. This encodes CASSHLETGLRETQYF. This chain connects TRBV4-3 to TRBJ2-5; 7 bases agree with TRBD1. J gave up 5 bases and V 3 bases, and 12 bases lay outside the gene matches. Germline V CDR1 and CDR2: LGHNA, YSLEER. The CDR3 consists of 16 residues.

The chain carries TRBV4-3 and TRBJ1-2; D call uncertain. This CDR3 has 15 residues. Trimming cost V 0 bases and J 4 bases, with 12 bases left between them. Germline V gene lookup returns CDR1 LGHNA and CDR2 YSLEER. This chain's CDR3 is CASSQDITAFYGYTF. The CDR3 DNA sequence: TGCGCCAGCAGCCAAGACATAACAGCTTTCTATGGCTACACCTTC.

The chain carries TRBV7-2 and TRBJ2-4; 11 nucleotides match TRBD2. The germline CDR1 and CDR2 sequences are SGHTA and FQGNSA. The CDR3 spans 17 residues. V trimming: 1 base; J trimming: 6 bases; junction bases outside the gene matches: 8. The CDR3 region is CASSLGLAGLSGNIQYF. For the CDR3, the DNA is TGTGCCAGCAGCTTAGGACTAGCGGGACTATCAGGAAACATTCAGTACTTC.

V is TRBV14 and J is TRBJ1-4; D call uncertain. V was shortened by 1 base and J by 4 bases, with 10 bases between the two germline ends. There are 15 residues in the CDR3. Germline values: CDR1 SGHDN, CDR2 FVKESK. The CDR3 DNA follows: TGTGCCAGCAGCCAAGTGGGCAGTCTTAATGAAAAACTGTTTTTT. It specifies CASSQVGSLNEKLFF. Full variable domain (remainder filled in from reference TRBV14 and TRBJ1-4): EAGVTQFPSHSVIEKGQTVTLRCDPISGHDNLYWYRRVMGKEIKFLLHFVKESKQDESGMPNNRFLAERTGGTYSTLKVQPAELEDSGVYFCASSQVGSLNEKLFFGSGTQLSVL.

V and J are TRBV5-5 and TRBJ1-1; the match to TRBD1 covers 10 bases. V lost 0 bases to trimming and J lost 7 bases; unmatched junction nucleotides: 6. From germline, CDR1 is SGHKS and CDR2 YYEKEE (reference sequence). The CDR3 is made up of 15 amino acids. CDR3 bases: TGTGCCAGCAGCTTGGAAAGACAGGGGGCGATTGAAGCTTTCTTT. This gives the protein CASSLERQGAIEAFF.

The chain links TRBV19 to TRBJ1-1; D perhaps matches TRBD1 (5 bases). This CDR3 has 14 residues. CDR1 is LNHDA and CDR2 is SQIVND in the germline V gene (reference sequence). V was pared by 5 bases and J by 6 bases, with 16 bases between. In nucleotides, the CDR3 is TGTGCCAGTAGTTTTCAGGGTGGAGGGGCTGAAGCTTTCTTT. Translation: CASSFQGGGAEAFF. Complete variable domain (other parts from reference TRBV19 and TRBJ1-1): DGGITQSPKYLFRKEGQNVTLSCEQNLNHDAMYWYRQDPGQGLRLIYYSQIVNDFQKGDIAEGYSVSREKKESFPLTVTSAQKNPTAFYLCASSFQGGGAEAFFGQGTRLTVV.

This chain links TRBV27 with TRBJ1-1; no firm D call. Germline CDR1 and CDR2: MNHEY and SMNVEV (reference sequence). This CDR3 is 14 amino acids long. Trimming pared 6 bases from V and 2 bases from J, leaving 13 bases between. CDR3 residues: CASRLGSFNTEAFF. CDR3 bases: TGTGCCAGCAGACTCGGGAGTTTCAACACTGAAGCTTTCTTT.

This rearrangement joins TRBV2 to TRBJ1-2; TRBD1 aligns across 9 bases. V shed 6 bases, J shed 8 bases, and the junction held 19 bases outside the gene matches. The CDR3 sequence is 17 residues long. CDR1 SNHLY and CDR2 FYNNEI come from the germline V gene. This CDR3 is CASRTLQIPGQGYGYTF. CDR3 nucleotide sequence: TGTGCCAGCAGAACTCTACAGATCCCGGGACAGGGTTACGGCTACACCTTC.

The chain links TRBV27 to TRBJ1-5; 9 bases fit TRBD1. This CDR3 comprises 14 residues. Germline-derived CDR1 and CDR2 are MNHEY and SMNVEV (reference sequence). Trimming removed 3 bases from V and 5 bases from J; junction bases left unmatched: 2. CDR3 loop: CASSLGQGHQPQHF. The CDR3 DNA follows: TGTGCCAGCAGTTTGGGACAGGGCCATCAGCCCCAGCATTTT.

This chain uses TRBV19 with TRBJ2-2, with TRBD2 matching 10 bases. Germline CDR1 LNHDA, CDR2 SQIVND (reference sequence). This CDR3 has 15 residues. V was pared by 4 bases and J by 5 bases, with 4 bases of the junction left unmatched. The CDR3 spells CASSKAGGRTGELFF. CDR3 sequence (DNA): TGTGCCAGTAGTAAAGCGGGAGGGCGAACCGGGGAGCTGTTTTTT.

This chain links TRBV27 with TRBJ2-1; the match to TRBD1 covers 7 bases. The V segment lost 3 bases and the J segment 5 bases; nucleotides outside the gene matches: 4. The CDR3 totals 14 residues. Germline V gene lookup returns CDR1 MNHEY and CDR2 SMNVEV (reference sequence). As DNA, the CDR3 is TGTGCCAGCAGTTTTGGGACAGAGAACAATGAGCAGTTCTTC. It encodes CASSFGTENNEQFF.

CDR3 amino acids: CASSQGAQGGSYGYTF. The CDR3, as DNA: TGTGCCAGCAGCCAAGGAGCACAGGGAGGGAGCTATGGCTACACCTTC. The chain combines TRBV4-2 with TRBJ1-2, with D tentatively TRBD1 (6 bases). CDR1 is LGHNA, CDR2 YNFKEQ, per germline. V was trimmed by 1 base and J by 4 bases, leaving 16 bases between them. The CDR3 runs to 16 residues.

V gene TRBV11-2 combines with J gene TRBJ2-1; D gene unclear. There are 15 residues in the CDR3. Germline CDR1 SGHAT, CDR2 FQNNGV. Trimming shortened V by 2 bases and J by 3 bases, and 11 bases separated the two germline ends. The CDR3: CASSLSPEYYNEQFF. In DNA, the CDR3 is TGTGCCAGCAGCTTATCTCCGGAGTACTACAATGAGCAGTTCTTC.

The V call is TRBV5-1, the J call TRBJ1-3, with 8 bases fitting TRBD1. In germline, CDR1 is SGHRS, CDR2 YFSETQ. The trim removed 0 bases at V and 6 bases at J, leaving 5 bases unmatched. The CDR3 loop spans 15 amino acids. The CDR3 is CASSLVGRGPNTIYF. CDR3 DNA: TGCGCCAGCAGCTTGGTCGGCAGGGGGCCAAACACCATATATTTT.

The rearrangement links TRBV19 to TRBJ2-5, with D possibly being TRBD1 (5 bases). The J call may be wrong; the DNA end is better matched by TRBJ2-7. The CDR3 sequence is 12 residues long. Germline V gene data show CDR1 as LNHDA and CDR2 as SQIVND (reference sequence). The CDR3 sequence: CASSTVGAEQYF. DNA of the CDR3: TGTGCCAGTAGTACCGTTGGGGCCGAGCAGTACTTC.

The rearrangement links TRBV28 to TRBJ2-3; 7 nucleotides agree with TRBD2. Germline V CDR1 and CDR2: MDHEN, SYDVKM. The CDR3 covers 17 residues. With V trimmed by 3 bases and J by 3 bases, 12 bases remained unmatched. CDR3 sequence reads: CASSFQFWREKTDTQYF. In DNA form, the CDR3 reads TGTGCCAGCAGTTTCCAATTTTGGCGGGAGAAGACAGATACGCAGTATTTT.

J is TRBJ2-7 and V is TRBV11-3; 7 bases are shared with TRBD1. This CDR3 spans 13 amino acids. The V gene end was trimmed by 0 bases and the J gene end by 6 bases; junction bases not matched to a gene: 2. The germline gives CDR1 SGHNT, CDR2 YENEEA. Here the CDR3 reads CASSLEQGSEQYF. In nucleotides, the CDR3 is TGTGCCAGCAGCTTAGAACAGGGGTCCGAGCAGTACTTC.

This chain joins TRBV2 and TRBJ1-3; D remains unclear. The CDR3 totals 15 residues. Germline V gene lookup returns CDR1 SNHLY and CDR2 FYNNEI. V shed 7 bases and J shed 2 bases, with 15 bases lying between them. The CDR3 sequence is CASKKSWFPGNTIYF. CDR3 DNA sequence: TGTGCCAGCAAAAAAAGCTGGTTCCCTGGAAACACCATATATTTT.

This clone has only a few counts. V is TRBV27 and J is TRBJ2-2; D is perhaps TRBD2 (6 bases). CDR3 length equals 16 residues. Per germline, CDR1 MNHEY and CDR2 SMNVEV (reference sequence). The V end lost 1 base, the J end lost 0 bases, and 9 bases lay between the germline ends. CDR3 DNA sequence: TGTGCCAGCAGTTTATTGGGCGGGGCGAACACCGGGGAGCTGTTTTTT. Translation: CASSLLGGANTGELFF.

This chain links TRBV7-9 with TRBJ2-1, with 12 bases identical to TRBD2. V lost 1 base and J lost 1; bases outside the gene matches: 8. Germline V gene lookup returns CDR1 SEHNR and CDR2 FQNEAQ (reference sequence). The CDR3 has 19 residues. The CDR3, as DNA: TGTGCCAGCAGCTTAGTTGTGCTAGCGGGAGGGCCGTCCTACAATGAGCAGTTCTTC. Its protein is CASSLVVLAGGPSYNEQFF.

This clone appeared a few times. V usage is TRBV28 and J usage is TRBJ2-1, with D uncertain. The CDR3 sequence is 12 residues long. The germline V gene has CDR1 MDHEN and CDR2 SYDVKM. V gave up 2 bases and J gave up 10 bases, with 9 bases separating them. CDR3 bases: TGTGCCAGCAGTTTACTCCAGAGGGAGCAGTTCTTC. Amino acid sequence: CASSLLQREQFF.

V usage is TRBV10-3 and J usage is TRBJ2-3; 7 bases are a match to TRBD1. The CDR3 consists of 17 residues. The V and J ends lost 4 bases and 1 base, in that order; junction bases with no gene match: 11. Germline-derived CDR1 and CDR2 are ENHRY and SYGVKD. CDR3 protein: CAISGGTEAIGTDTQYF. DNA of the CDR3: TGTGCCATCAGTGGGGGGACAGAGGCAATCGGCACAGATACGCAGTATTTT.

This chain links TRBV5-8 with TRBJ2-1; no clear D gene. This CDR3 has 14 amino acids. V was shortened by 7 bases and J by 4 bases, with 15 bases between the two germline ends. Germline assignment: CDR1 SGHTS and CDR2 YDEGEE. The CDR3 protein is CASGTHQAYNEQFF. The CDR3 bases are TGTGCCAGCGGAACTCATCAGGCTTACAATGAGCAGTTCTTC.